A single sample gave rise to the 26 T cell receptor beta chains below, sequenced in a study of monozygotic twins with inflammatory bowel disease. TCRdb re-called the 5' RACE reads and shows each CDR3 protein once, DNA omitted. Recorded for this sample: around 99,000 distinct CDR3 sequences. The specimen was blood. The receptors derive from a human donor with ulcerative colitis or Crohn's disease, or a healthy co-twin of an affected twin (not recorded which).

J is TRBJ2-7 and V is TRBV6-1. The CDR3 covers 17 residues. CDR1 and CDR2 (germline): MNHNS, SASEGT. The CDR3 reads CASSEAYREPSSYEQYF.

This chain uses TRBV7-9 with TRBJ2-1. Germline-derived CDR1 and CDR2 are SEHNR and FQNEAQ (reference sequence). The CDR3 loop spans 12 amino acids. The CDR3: CASSLEGGEQFF.

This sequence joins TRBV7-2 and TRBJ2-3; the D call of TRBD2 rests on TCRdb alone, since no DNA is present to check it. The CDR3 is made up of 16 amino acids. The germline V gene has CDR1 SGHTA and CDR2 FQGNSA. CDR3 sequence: CASSLASLGETDTQYF.

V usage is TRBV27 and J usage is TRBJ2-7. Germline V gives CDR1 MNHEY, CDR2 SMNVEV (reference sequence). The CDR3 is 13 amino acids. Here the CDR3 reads CASSLALNYEQYF.

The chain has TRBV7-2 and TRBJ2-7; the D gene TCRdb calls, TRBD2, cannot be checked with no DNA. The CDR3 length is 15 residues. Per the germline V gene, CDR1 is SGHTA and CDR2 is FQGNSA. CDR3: CASSSGSGRIYEQYF.

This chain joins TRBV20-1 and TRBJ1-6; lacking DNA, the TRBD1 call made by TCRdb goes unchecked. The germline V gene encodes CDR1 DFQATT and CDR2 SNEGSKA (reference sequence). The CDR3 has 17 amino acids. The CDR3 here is CSARSEEDRDYNSPLHF.

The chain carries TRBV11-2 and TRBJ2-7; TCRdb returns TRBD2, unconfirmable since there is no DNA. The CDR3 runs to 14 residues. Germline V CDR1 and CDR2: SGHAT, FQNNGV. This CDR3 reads CASSLDRAGGEQYF.

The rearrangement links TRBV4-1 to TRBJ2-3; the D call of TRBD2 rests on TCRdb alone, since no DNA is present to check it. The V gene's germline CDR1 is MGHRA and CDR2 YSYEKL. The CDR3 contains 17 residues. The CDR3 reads CASSPSLGGGATDTQYF.

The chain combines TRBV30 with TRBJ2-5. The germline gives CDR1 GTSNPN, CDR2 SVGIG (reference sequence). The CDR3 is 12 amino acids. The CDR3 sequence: CAWSVSGETQYF. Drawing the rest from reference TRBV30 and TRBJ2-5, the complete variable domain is SQTIHQWPATLVQPVGSPLSLECTVEGTSNPNLYWYRQAAGRGLQLLFYSVGIGQISSEVPQNLSASRPQDRQFILSSKKLLLSDSGFYLCAWSVSGETQYFGPGTRLLVL.

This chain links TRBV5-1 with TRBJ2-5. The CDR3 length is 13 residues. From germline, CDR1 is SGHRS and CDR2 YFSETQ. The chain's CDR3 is CASNWGDQETQYF. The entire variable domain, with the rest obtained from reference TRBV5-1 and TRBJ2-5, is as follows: KAGVTQTPRYLIKTRGQQVTLSCSPISGHRSVSWYQQTPGQGLQFLFEYFSETQRNKGNFPGRFSGRQFSNSRSEMNVSTLELGDSALYLCASNWGDQETQYFGPGTRLLVL.

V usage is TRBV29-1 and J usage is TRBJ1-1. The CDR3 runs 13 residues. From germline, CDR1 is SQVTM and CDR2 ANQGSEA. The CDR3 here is CSVEEVRNTEAFF.

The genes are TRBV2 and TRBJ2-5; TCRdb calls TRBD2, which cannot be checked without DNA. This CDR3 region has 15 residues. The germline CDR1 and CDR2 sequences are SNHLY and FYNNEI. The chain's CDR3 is CASSVLGSGLQTQYF.

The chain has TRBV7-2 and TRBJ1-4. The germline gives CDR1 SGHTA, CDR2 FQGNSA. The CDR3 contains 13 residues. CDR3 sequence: CASSLNGNEKLFF.

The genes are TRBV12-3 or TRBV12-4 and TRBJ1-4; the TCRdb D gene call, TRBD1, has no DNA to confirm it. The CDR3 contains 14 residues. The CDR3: CASSRRGDVEKLFF.

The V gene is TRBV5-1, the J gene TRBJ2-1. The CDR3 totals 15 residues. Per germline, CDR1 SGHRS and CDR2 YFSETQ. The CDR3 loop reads CASSVGPSSYNEQFF.

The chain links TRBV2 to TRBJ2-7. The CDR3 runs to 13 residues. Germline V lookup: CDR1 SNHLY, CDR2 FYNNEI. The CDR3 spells CASRQPSGSEQYF. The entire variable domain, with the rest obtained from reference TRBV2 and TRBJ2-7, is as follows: EPEVTQTPSHQVTQMGQEVILRCVPISNHLYFYWYRQILGQKVEFLVSFYNNEISEKSEIFDDQFSVERPDGSNFTLKIRSTKLEDSAMYFCASRQPSGSEQYFGPGTRLTVT.

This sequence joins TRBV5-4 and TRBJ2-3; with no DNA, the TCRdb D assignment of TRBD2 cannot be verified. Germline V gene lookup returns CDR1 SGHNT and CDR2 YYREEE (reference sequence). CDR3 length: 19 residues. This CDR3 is CASSSAYQRTSGGTDTQYF.

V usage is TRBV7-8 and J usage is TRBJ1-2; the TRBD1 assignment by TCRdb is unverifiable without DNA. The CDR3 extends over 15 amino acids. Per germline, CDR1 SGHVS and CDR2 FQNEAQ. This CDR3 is CASSLAGQGAGGYTF.

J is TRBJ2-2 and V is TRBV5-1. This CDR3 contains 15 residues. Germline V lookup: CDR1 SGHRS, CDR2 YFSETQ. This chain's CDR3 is CASSSLTANTGELFF.

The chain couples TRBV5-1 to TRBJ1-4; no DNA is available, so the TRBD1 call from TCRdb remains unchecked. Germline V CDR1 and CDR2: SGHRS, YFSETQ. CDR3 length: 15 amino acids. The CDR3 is CASSLDAGEYEKLFF.

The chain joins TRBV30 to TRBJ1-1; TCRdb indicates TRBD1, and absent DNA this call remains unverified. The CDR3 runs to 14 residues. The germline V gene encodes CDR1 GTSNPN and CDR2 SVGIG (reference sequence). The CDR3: CAWRSGQGTSEAFF.

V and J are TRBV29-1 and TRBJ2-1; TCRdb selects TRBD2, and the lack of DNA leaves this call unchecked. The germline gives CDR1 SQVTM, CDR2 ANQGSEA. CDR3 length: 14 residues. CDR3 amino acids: CSAAGLAGENEQFF.

The CDR3 reads CASRPGQAISYEQYF. The chain has TRBV5-1 and TRBJ2-7; lacking DNA, the TRBD1 call made by TCRdb goes unchecked. Per germline, CDR1 SGHRS and CDR2 YFSETQ. This CDR3 is built from 15 residues.

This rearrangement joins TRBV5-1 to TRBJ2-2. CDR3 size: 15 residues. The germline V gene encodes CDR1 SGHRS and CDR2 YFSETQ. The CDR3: CASSLVGLNTGELFF.

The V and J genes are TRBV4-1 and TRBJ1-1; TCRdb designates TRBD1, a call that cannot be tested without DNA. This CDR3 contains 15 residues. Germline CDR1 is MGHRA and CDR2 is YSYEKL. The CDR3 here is CASSRIGGMNTEAFF.

CDR3 sequence: CASYKISRSGDNVLTF. V is TRBV10-1 and J is TRBJ2-6. The germline V gene encodes CDR1 WNHNN and CDR2 SYGVQD (reference sequence). The CDR3 length is 16 residues.